This T cell receptor (beta chain) was sequenced for a study of post-analysis software for immune sequencing data. Findings of the study overall: Compared with controls, patients showed significantly lower normalized Chao1 diversity. TRBV5-6, TRBV5-1 and TRBV20-1 belonged to a set of about 5 TRBV segments that were more frequent in patients than controls. Samples from one preparation batch, clustered by F measure, grouped strongly together.

Germline CDR1 SGHTA, CDR2 FQGNSA. The CDR3 has 16 amino acids. The trim removed 5 bases at V and 0 bases at J, leaving 7 bases unmatched. Each TCR beta cDNA library carried unique molecular identifiers. A single record per CDR3 protein comes from TCRdb applying MiXCR to the PCR reads. The sample consists of 700,000 to 800,000 distinct CDR3 sequences, about 32% of them appearing once. Concerning this clonotype itself: What it recognizes is unknown.

Sequencing was performed on blood. The chain is built from TRBV7-2 and TRBJ2-3; TRBD2 agrees at 8 bases. The sequence derives from a girl between 10 and 17 years old with multiple sclerosis. The CDR3 coding sequence is TGTGCCAGCAGCCCGGCGGGGACTAGAAGCACAGATACGCAGTATTTT. Translating gives CASSPAGTRSTDTQYF.